This paragraph covers one T cell receptor beta chain sequence. With a much larger clone just one base away, this may be a read error. All enrollees were about 18 to 100 years old and from 20 to 25 US areas. Participants reported their clinical history, and cohort assignment relied on those reports. The sample belongs to a study of blood T cell repertoires in COVID-19. CDR1 is LGHNA and CDR2 is YNFKEQ in the germline V gene. This CDR3 spans 14 amino acids. The junction had 1 base not matched to a gene; V was cut back by 4 bases and J by 5 bases. Original processing notes: Reference gene primer amplification gave estimated nucleated cell counts. Only in-frame clones appear in the TCRdb table, and some are missing; sequencing was by immunoSEQ multiplex PCR. V, J and clone size derive from that table, while D and trimming were established from the DNA sequence. The data hold nearly 200,000 clones, with roughly 84% observed a single time.

Sequencing used PBMCs or T cells enriched from blood (not recorded which). The chain recombines TRBV4-2 with TRBJ1-6, with 8 bases matching TRBD1. The sequence came from a man between 35 and 55 years old who had recovered from COVID-19. The CDR3 loop reads CASSRTGNNSPLHF. The CDR3 nucleotides read TGTGCCAGCAGCCGGACAGGGAATAATTCACCCCTCCACTTT.